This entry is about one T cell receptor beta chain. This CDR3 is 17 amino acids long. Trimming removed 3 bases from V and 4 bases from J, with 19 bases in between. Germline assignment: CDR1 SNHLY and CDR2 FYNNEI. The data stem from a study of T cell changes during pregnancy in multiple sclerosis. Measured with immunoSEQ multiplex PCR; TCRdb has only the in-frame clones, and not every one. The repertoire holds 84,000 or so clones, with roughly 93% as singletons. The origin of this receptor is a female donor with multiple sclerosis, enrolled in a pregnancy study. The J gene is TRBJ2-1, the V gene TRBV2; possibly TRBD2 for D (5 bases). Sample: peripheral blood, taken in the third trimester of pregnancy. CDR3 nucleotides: TGTGCCAGCAGTGAGGCCCCGCCGAGCGGTTATTACAATGAGCAGTTCTTC. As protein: CASSEAPPSGYYNEQFF.